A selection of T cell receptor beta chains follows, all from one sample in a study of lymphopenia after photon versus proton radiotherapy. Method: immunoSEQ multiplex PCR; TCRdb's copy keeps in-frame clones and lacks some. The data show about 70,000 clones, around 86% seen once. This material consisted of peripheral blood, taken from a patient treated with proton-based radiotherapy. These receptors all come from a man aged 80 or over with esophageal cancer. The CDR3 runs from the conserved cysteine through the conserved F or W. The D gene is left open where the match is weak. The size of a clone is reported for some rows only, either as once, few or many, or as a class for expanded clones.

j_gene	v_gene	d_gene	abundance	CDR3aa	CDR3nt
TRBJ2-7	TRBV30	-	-	CAWSLGPGGTYEQYF	TGTGCCTGGAGTCTGGGGCCAGGTGGGACCTACGAGCAGTACTTC
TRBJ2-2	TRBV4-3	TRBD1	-	CASRPRQGADTGELFF	TGCGCCAGCAGACCTAGACAGGGGGCTGACACCGGGGAGCTGTTTTTT
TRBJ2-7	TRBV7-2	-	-	CASSLRRLREQYF	TGTGCCAGCAGCCTAAGGAGACTACGTGAGCAGTACTTC
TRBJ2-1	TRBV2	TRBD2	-	CASTGLAGGPQYNEQFF	TGTGCCAGCACGGGACTAGCGGGGGGGCCGCAATACAATGAGCAGTTCTTC
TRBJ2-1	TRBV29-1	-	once	CSVAPGRDRDEQFF	TGCAGCGTTGCCCCCGGCAGGGACCGGGATGAGCAGTTCTTC
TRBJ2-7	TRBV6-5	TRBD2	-	CASRLIAGGHYEQYF	TGTGCCAGCAGACTTATAGCGGGGGGCCACTACGAGCAGTACTTC
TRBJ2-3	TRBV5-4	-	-	CASSLGVYLSTDTQYF	TGTGCCAGCAGCTTGGGAGTTTATCTTAGCACAGATACGCAGTATTTT
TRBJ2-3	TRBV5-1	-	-	CASSLVGDTQYF	TGCGCCAGCAGCTTGGTGGGGGATACGCAGTATTTT
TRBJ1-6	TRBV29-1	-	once	CSVADSSAGSPLHF	TGCAGCGTTGCGGACAGCTCAGCGGGCTCACCCCTCCACTTT
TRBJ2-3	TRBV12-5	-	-	CASGSSPGRGSDTQYF	TGTGCTAGTGGTTCCTCCCCAGGTAGGGGTTCGGATACGCAGTATTTT
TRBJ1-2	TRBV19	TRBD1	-	CASSPQGKGHYGYTF	TGTGCCAGTAGCCCACAGGGGAAGGGGCACTATGGCTACACCTTC
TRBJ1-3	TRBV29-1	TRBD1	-	CSVATGSSGNTIYF	TGCAGCGTTGCGACAGGGAGCTCTGGAAACACCATATATTTT
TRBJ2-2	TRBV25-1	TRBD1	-	CASARQGITGELFF	TGTGCCAGCGCTCGACAGGGAATCACCGGGGAGCTGTTTTTT
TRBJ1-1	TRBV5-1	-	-	CASSLVGENTEAFF	TGCGCCAGCAGCTTGGTTGGGGAGAACACTGAAGCTTTCTTT
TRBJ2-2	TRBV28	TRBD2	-	CANSIPMSGGYTGELFF	TGTGCCAATTCTATCCCGATGAGCGGGGGGTACACCGGGGAGCTGTTTTTT
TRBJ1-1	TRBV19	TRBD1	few	CASGRTGVKNTEAFF	TGTGCCAGCGGAAGAACAGGGGTCAAGAACACTGAAGCTTTCTTT
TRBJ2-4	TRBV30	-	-	CAWKVQAKNIQYF	TGTGCCTGGAAAGTTCAAGCCAAAAACATTCAGTACTTC
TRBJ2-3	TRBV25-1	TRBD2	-	CASSVSAGFTDTQYF	TGTGCCAGCAGTGTGTCAGCGGGGTTCACAGATACGCAGTATTTT
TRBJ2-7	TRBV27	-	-	CASSLLGAYEQYF	TGTGCCAGCAGTTTATTGGGTGCCTACGAGCAGTACTTC
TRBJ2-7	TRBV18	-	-	CASSPRAPPAEQYF	TGTGCCAGCTCACCGCGAGCCCCTCCGGCGGAGCAGTACTTC
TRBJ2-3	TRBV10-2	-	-	CASSELRQYTDTQYF	TGCGCCAGCAGTGAGTTGCGTCAATACACAGATACGCAGTATTTT
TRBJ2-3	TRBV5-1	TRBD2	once	CASSLRREADTQYF	TGCGCCAGCAGCCTTCGACGGGAGGCAGATACGCAGTATTTT
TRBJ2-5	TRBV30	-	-	CAWRGGTSGVSGETQYF	TGTGCCTGGAGGGGAGGGACATCGGGAGTGAGTGGGGAGACCCAGTACTTC
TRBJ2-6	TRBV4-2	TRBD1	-	CASSSPGDRAINSGANVLTF	TGTGCCAGCAGCTCACCAGGGGACAGGGCTATAAACTCTGGGGCCAACGTCCTGACTTTC
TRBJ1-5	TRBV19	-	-	CASSVYSDTNQPQHF	TGTGCCAGTAGTGTATACAGCGACACCAATCAGCCCCAGCATTTT
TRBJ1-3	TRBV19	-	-	CASSPGTTGNTIYF	TGTGCCAGTAGTCCCGGGACGACTGGAAACACCATATATTTT
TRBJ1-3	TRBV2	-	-	CASSDNRASGNTIYF	TGTGCCAGCAGTGATAACAGGGCCTCTGGAAACACCATATATTTT
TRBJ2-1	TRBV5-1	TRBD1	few	CASSLELQGVGEQFF	TGCGCCAGCAGCTTGGAATTACAGGGGGTGGGTGAGCAGTTCTTC
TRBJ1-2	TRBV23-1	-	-	CASSLCGRVDYGYTF	TGCGCCAGCAGTCTTTGTGGAAGAGTCGACTATGGCTACACCTTC
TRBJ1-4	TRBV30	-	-	CAWSEPPGTNEKLFF	TGTGCCTGGAGCGAACCGCCAGGGACTAATGAAAAACTGTTTTTT
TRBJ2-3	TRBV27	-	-	CASSSPLRLRSTDTQYF	TGTGCCAGCAGCTCCCCCCTAAGGTTGAGAAGCACAGATACGCAGTATTTT
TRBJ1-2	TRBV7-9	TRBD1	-	CASSPGQVRGYTF	TGTGCCAGCAGCCCCGGACAGGTCCGAGGCTACACCTTC
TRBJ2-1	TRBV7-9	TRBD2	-	CASSLATSGPYNEQFF	TGTGCCAGCAGCCTCGCGACTAGCGGCCCATACAATGAGCAGTTCTTC
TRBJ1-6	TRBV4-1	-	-	CASSQEGGNSPLHF	TGCGCCAGCAGCCAAGAGGGAGGAAATTCACCCCTCCACTTT
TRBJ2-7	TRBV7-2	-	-	CASSNFRQDEPHF	TGTGCCAGCAGCAACTTTCGACAGGACGAACCCCATTTC
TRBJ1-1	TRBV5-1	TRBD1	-	CASSADRVTEAFF	TGCGCCAGCAGCGCGGACAGGGTAACTGAAGCTTTCTTT
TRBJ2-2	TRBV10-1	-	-	CASSKGASKNTGELFF	TGCGCCAGCAGTAAGGGCGCTAGCAAGAACACCGGGGAGCTGTTTTTT
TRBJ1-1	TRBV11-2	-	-	CASSEPRWEAFF	TGTGCCAGCAGCGAGCCCCGCTGGGAAGCTTTCTTT
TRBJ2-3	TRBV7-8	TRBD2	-	CASSRLGGVADTQYF	TGTGCCAGCAGCCGTCTTGGGGGGGTGGCAGATACGCAGTATTTT
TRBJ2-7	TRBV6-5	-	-	CASGRMEGYEQYF	TGTGCCAGCGGACGGATGGAGGGATACGAGCAGTACTTC
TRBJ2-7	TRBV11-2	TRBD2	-	CASSLDRSGTSGGYEQYF	TGTGCCAGCAGCTTAGATCGGAGCGGTACTAGCGGGGGATACGAGCAGTACTTC
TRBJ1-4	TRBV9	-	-	CASSATIQGGKLFF	TGTGCCAGCAGCGCGACTATACAAGGAGGAAAACTGTTTTTT
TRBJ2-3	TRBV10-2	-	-	CASSIVTDTQYF	TGCGCCAGCAGCATTGTAACAGATACGCAGTATTTT
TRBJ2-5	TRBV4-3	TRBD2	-	CASRKRGTSQETQYF	TGCGCCAGCAGAAAGCGGGGGACGTCACAAGAGACCCAGTACTTC
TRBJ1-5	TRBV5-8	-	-	CASSLNGAGNQPQHF	TGTGCCAGCAGCTTGAACGGGGCGGGCAATCAGCCCCAGCATTTT
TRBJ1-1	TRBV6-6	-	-	CASSYAAGQRNTEAFF	TGTGCCAGCAGTTACGCGGCCGGACAGAGGAACACTGAAGCTTTCTTT
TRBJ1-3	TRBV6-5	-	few	CASSYGEPSGNTIYF	TGTGCCAGCAGTTACGGGGAGCCCTCTGGAAACACCATATATTTT